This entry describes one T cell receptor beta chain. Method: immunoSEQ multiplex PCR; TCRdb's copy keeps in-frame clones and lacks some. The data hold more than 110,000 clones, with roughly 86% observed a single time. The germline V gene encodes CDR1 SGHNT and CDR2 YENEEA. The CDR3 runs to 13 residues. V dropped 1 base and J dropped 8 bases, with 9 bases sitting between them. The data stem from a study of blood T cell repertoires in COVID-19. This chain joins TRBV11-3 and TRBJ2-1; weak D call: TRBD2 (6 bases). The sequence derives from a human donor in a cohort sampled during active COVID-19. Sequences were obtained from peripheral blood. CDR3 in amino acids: CASSLGQRDEQFF. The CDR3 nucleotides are TGTGCCAGCAGCTTAGGGCAGCGGGATGAGCAGTTCTTC.